These 5 T cell receptor beta chains were all obtained from the same sample, sequenced in a study of cytomegalovirus exposure and HLA in healthy donors. 13 Jbeta primers and 60 Vbeta primers were used for the PCR. Measured with immunoSEQ multiplex PCR; TCRdb has only the in-frame clones, and not every one. The sample shows approximately 110,000 clones, over 60% of them seen only once. The sample taken for sequencing was PBMCs. The receptors come from a man aged 30 to 45 in good health and CMV-seropositive.

This clone was seen a handful of times. The chain couples TRBV10-1 to TRBJ2-3; D possibly corresponds to TRBD2 (6 bases). Germline V gene sequence: CDR1 WNHNN, CDR2 SYGVQD (reference sequence). Trimming left V 0 bases short and J 6 bases short, with 10 bases between. This CDR3 is 14 amino acids long. The CDR3 DNA is TGCGCCAGCAGTGAGTCTCCACGGGGGGATACGCAGTATTTT. Its protein is CASSESPRGDTQYF.

This chain joins TRBV14 and TRBJ2-2; D might be TRBD2 (5 bases). The CDR3 length is 17 residues. The germline V and J ends were trimmed by 4 bases and 6 bases, with 21 bases remaining between them. CDR1 is SGHDN, CDR2 FVKESK, per germline. CDR3 bases: TGTGCCAGCAGCCCCTTCTCCGCGGGCCACCACCCCGGGGAGCTGTTTTTT. Its translation: CASSPFSAGHHPGELFF.

This clone has a single count. The rearrangement links TRBV11-2 to TRBJ2-6; 7 bases line up with TRBD1. J lost 4 bases, V lost 5 bases, and 5 bases had no gene match. Germline assignment: CDR1 SGHAT and CDR2 FQNNGV. The CDR3 sequence is 15 residues long. The CDR3 sequence is CASSRDSSGANVLTF. The CDR3 DNA sequence: TGTGCCAGCAGCCGGGACAGCTCCGGGGCCAACGTCCTGACTTTC.

The chain employs TRBV27 and TRBJ1-6; 7 bases map to TRBD1. Germline CDR1 and CDR2: MNHEY and SMNVEV (reference sequence). Trimming cost V 6 bases and J 7 bases; bases outside gene matches: 6. The CDR3 has 14 amino acids. CDR3: CASRKTGSNSPLHF. The CDR3 nucleotides are TGTGCCAGCAGGAAGACAGGGAGCAATTCACCCCTCCACTTT.

The V gene is TRBV7-2, the J gene TRBJ1-5, with no clear D. Germline V gene sequence: CDR1 SGHTA, CDR2 FQGNSA. The V end lost 1 base, the J end lost 5 bases, and 15 bases lay between the germline ends. The CDR3 contains 16 residues. As DNA, the CDR3 is TGTGCCAGCAGCTTAGGGAGGAGGCAGCTCGATCAGCCCCAGCATTTT. This codes for CASSLGRRQLDQPQHF.